The 22 T cell receptor beta chains reported below all come from one sample, sequenced in a study of shared clonotypes between healthy human individuals (dated by TCRdb to 2018 to 2020). The library was produced with the immunoSEQ multiplex PCR assay. The immuneACCESS repertoire file appears here via TCRdb, limited to in-frame rearrangements. These files lack a portion of the clones; in checked studies, under half of the deficit traces to unresolved V genes, and the cause of the others is not known. Counted in this sample were about 2.4 million clones; roughly nine tenths of them appeared once. The ten largest make up more than 0.12% of the sample. The specimen was naive CD4+ T cells sorted from blood. The cell subset or site label for this specimen denotes: CD45RA+ positively selected. The receptor set was obtained from a man aged 18 to 35 in good health.

In nucleotides, the CDR3 is TGTGCCAGCAGTTTGGAAGGGCAGACGCGGAATACGCAGTATTTT. Translating it yields CASSLEGQTRNTQYF. This chain connects TRBV27 to TRBJ2-3; no definite D call. This CDR3 is built from 15 residues. In germline, CDR1 is MNHEY, CDR2 SMNVEV (reference sequence). Trimming pared 3 bases from V and 7 bases from J, leaving 17 bases between.

The chain couples TRBV28 to TRBJ2-7; 8 bases fit TRBD2. Trimming at V came to 5 bases and at J to 2 bases, leaving 17 bases not matched to a gene. This CDR3 has 18 residues. CDR1 and CDR2 from the germline V gene are MDHEN and SYDVKM. In DNA, the CDR3 is TGTGCCAGCAGTACACCGGGTCTGAGCGGGAGTTCCCCCTACGAGCAGTACTTC. This translates into CASSTPGLSGSSPYEQYF.

The chain links TRBV28 to TRBJ1-2, with D tentatively TRBD1 (5 bases). The CDR3 runs 13 residues. Looked up from germline, CDR1 is MDHEN and CDR2 is SYDVKM. V shed 6 bases and J shed 7 bases, with 15 bases lying between them. The CDR3 DNA reads TGTGCCAGCAGCGCTTACAGGAGCGGTGGCTACACCTTC. Its protein is CASSAYRSGGYTF.

This sequence joins TRBV5-1 and TRBJ2-1; 9 bases match TRBD2. CDR3 length: 16 amino acids. V trimming: 2 bases; J trimming: 5 bases; junction bases outside the gene matches: 8. Germline lookup yields CDR1 SGHRS and CDR2 YFSETQ. The CDR3 is CASSLWGGRENNEQFF. For the CDR3, the DNA is TGCGCCAGCAGCTTATGGGGCGGGAGGGAGAACAATGAGCAGTTCTTC.

Comment on this clone: One end of the junction does not line up with germline, which may come from a read error. Distinct nucleotide sequences in the sample also encode this CDR3. The V and J genes are TRBV6-5 and TRBJ2-5; D gene uncertain. The CDR3 covers 15 residues. The germline V gene has CDR1 MNHEY and CDR2 SVGAGI. CDR3 protein: CASSYWAGRQETQYF. The DNA of the CDR3 is TGTGCCAGTAGTTACTGGGCCGGGCGTCAGGAGACCCAGTACTTC.

The V call is TRBV2, the J call TRBJ1-5; 8 bases are a match to TRBD1. Germline V gives CDR1 SNHLY, CDR2 FYNNEI. Germline trimming cut 6 bases from V and 5 bases from J; bases unmatched to any gene: 9. The CDR3 has 15 amino acids. The CDR3, as DNA: TGTGCCAGCAGCCCTGACAGGGGAATCTATCAGCCCCAGCATTTT. Encoded protein: CASSPDRGIYQPQHF.

The chain couples TRBV2 to TRBJ2-3; 9 bases match TRBD2. Germline V gene lookup returns CDR1 SNHLY and CDR2 FYNNEI. This CDR3 has 16 amino acids. With 5 bases clipped from V and 3 bases from J, the junction kept 9 bases outside the gene matches. The DNA for the CDR3 is TGTGCCAGCAGTCCCCTGGCGCGGGAGGGTACAGATACGCAGTATTTT. Translation: CASSPLAREGTDTQYF. Full variable domain (remainder filled in from reference TRBV2 and TRBJ2-3): EPEVTQTPSHQVTQMGQEVILRCVPISNHLYFYWYRQILGQKVEFLVSFYNNEISEKSEIFDDQFSVERPDGSNFTLKIRSTKLEDSAMYFCASSPLAREGTDTQYFGPGTRLTVL.

This clone was recorded a few times. The chain recombines TRBV19 with TRBJ1-1; maybe TRBD1 (5 bases). The CDR3 runs 13 residues. V lost 5 bases and J 3 bases, leaving 10 bases between the germline ends. Germline V lookup: CDR1 LNHDA, CDR2 SQIVND (reference sequence). CDR3 DNA: TGTGCCAGTAGTCAGGGTAGGTACACTGAAGCTTTCTTT. Translated, it gives CASSQGRYTEAFF. The full variable domain, completed using reference TRBV19 and TRBJ1-1, is DGGITQSPKYLFRKEGQNVTLSCEQNLNHDAMYWYRQDPGQGLRLIYYSQIVNDFQKGDIAEGYSVSREKKESFPLTVTSAQKNPTAFYLCASSQGRYTEAFFGQGTRLTVV.

This chain links TRBV11-2 with TRBJ2-5; TRBD2 matches 8 bases. This CDR3 is built from 15 residues. The V and J ends lost 5 bases and 5 bases, in that order; junction bases with no gene match: 10. CDR1 is SGHAT, CDR2 FQNNGV, per germline. Here the CDR3 reads CASSPRGREEETQYF. CDR3 sequence (DNA): TGTGCCAGCAGCCCGAGAGGGCGGGAGGAGGAGACCCAGTACTTC.

With respect to this clone: Other DNA sequences of this sample code for an identical CDR3. The rearrangement uses TRBV5-1 and TRBJ2-1; TRBD2 matches 7 bases. Germline-derived CDR1 and CDR2 are SGHRS and YFSETQ. V lost 0 bases and J lost 7; bases outside the gene matches: 1. The CDR3 totals 13 residues. CDR3 protein: CASSLGSGNEQFF. CDR3 coding DNA: TGCGCCAGCAGCTTGGGTAGCGGGAATGAGCAGTTCTTC.

Notes on this clone: Other DNA sequences in this sample translate to the same CDR3. This chain connects TRBV6-5 to TRBJ1-1; 7 bases align to TRBD1. J lost 1 base, V lost 0 bases, and 2 bases had no gene match. The CDR3 is 15 residues long. CDR1 and CDR2 (germline): MNHEY, SVGAGI. The CDR3 bases are TGTGCCAGCAGTTACTCACGACAGGGGAACACTGAAGCTTTCTTT. This sequence encodes CASSYSRQGNTEAFF.

The V gene is TRBV18, the J gene TRBJ2-3; 14 bases are shared with TRBD2. CDR3 length equals 16 residues. With V trimmed by 3 bases and J by 8 bases, 7 bases remained unmatched. CDR1 KGHSH and CDR2 LQKENI come from the germline V gene. CDR3 DNA: TGTGCCAGCTCACCCTTCGGGACTAGCGGGAGAGCTACGCAGTATTTT. It codes for CASSPFGTSGRATQYF.

This clone was seen a single time. V usage is TRBV5-6 and J usage is TRBJ2-7; 12 bases match TRBD1. Germline V gene lookup returns CDR1 SGHDT and CDR2 YYEEEE. The ends lost 1 base at V and 5 bases at J; junction bases unmatched: 4. The CDR3 has 15 amino acids. The CDR3 DNA is TGTGCCAGCAGCTTGTCGGGACAGGGGGCGCACGAGCAGTACTTC. Residues: CASSLSGQGAHEQYF.

A word on this clone: Within the sample, other DNA sequences also encode this same CDR3. This sequence joins TRBV2 and TRBJ1-5; no reliable D call. CDR1 SNHLY and CDR2 FYNNEI come from the germline V gene. Trimming took 7 bases from V and 0 from J, leaving 7 bases between them. CDR3 length equals 13 residues. The CDR3 DNA reads TGTGCCAGCACTTTAGGTAGCAATCAGCCCCAGCATTTT. Its translation is CASTLGSNQPQHF.

The chain has TRBV30 and TRBJ2-7; possible D gene TRBD2, 5 bases. The V and J ends lost 4 bases and 2 bases respectively, with 12 bases between them. Germline values: CDR1 GTSNPN, CDR2 SVGIG (reference sequence). The CDR3 runs 13 residues. CDR3 loop: CAWTRGPTYEQYF. In DNA, the CDR3 is TGTGCCTGGACACGCGGGCCCACCTACGAGCAGTACTTC.

The V call is TRBV4-3, the J call TRBJ2-5; unclear D gene. This CDR3 spans 14 amino acids. Trimming stripped 5 bases from V and 0 bases from J, with 10 bases between. CDR1 and CDR2 (germline): LGHNA, YSLEER. CDR3 nucleotide sequence: TGCGCCAGCAGCGAGTACTATCACCAAGAGACCCAGTACTTC. It encodes CASSEYYHQETQYF.

The chain carries TRBV6-1 and TRBJ1-1; no clear D gene. CDR1 MNHNS and CDR2 SASEGT come from the germline V gene. This CDR3 has 13 amino acids. V lost 2 bases and J 5 bases, leaving 9 bases between the germline ends. As DNA, the CDR3 is TGTGCCAGCAGTGAATCCTTGTTAACTGAAGCTTTCTTT. Residues: CASSESLLTEAFF.

The chain is built from TRBV5-6 and TRBJ2-7; weak D call: TRBD1 (6 bases). Germline assignment: CDR1 SGHDT and CDR2 YYEEEE. CDR3 size: 12 residues. Trimming stripped 2 bases from V and 3 bases from J, with 6 bases between. The CDR3 DNA is TGTGCCAGCAGCTTCAGGGGCTACGAGCAGTACTTC. Residues: CASSFRGYEQYF.

Only one count was recorded for this clone. The J gene is TRBJ2-7, the V gene TRBV2; 12 bases are shared with TRBD2. Germline trimming cut 6 bases from V and 2 bases from J; bases unmatched to any gene: 2. CDR3 length equals 14 residues. Germline V gene sequence: CDR1 SNHLY, CDR2 FYNNEI. The CDR3 region has the DNA TGTGCCAGCAGGTGGACTAGCGGGGCCTACGAGCAGTACTTC. It codes for CASRWTSGAYEQYF.

The sample holds a few counts of this clone. V is TRBV12-5 and J is TRBJ1-1, with D unresolved. This CDR3 has 15 amino acids. Trimming took 1 base from V and 2 from J, leaving 11 bases between them. Per germline, CDR1 LGHNT and CDR2 FRNRAP. CDR3 DNA sequence: TGTGCTAGTGGTTTGGCCGACCGCCGTAACACTGAAGCTTTCTTT. The encoded protein is CASGLADRRNTEAFF.

This clone was observed once. J is TRBJ1-6 and V is TRBV28, with D perhaps TRBD1 (6 bases). Germline V CDR1 and CDR2: MDHEN, SYDVKM. The CDR3 has 16 residues. V was cut by 7 bases and J by 4 bases, with 17 bases left in between. Here the CDR3 DNA reads TGTGCCAGCACCCGGGGGGCAGAGATATATAATTCACCCCTCCACTTT. This codes for CASTRGAEIYNSPLHF.

The V call is TRBV10-2, the J call TRBJ1-3; possibly TRBD1 for D (5 bases). The length of the CDR3 is 14 residues. Trimming removed 2 bases at V and 2 bases at J, with 7 bases between. CDR1 is WSHSY and CDR2 is SAAADI in the germline V gene. DNA of the CDR3: TGCGCCAGCAGTGAGCAGGGCCCTGGAAACACCATATATTTT. It specifies CASSEQGPGNTIYF.